This TCR beta chain was documented in a study of T cell repertoires in cytomegalovirus infection. Whole-study context: Used in the study were CMV epitopes, some recently identified and HLA-C-restricted, others well-studied and HLA-B-restricted. Both a matching HLA type and CMV infection were indicated by public TCR beta signatures. Overall study results and limits: Ex vivo, HLA-C-restricted CMV-specific TCR beta clonotypes prevailed over the rest of the response. Carriage of CMV together with the relevant HLA was identifiable through cumulative public TCR beta family frequency.

The CDR3 has 16 amino acids. Per the germline V gene, CDR1 is SGHNT and CDR2 is YENEEA. V was pared by 5 bases and J by 1 base, with 7 bases of the junction left unmatched. This clonotype was seen ten or more times. Its antigen is not known. TCRdb processed the reads anew with MiXCR; each CDR3 protein has one entry. This sample has 830,000 or so distinct CDR3 sequences; about 30% occur once, and the top ten carry around an eighth. The source of this sequence is a human donor in good health (CMV status not recorded). Some clones in this sample may be carry-over from other donors' samples. Source: cultured CD8+ T cells from PBMCs, taken from culture after CMV antigen stimulation. This chain links TRBV11-3 with TRBJ2-1; 8 bases match TRBD1. The CDR3 bases are TGTGCCAGCAGCCAGACAGGGGTTGGGTCCTACAATGAGCAGTTCTTC. Amino acids: CASSQTGVGSYNEQFF.